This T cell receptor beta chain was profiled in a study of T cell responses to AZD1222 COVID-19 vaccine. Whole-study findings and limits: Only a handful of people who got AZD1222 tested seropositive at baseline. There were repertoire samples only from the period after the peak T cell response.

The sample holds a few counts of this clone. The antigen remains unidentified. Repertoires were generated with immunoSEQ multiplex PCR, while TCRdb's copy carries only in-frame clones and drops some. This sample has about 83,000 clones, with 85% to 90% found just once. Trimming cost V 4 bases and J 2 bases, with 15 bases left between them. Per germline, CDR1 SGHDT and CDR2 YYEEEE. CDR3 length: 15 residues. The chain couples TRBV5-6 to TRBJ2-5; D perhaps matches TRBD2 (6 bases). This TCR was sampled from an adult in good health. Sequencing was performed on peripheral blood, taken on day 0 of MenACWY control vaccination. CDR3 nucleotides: TGTGCCAGCAGCGGGGTGGGACTTAGTCAAGAGACCCAGTACTTC. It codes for CASSGVGLSQETQYF.